These T cell receptor beta chains were read from a single sample in a study of blood T cells in healthy people across ages. A single record per CDR3 protein comes from TCRdb applying MiXCR to the 5' RACE reads. The sample carries around 940,000 distinct CDR3 sequences, roughly 50% recorded once. Material for sequencing was blood. These TCRs come from a woman aged 55-69 years in good health. Both conserved end residues are trimmed from each CDR3.

V	J	CDR3
TRBV27	TRBJ2-2	ASSLRGRRQGENTGELF
TRBV7-2	TRBJ2-3	ASSLLAGGLEDTQY
TRBV18	-	ASSPPDGSRHNEQF
TRBV3-1	TRBJ2-1	ASSRLGTRTYNEQF
TRBV20-1	TRBJ1-1	SAAGRRNTEAF
TRBV6-2/TRBV6-3	TRBJ2-3	ASRESADTQY
TRBV5-1	TRBJ2-1	ASSLDFDEQF
TRBV9	TRBJ2-7	ASSVHSGPSYEQY
TRBV28	TRBJ2-5	ASSLTSGTRRGTQY
TRBV7-2	-	ASSLPKGLLNEQY
TRBV12-3/TRBV12-4	TRBJ2-4	ASSPRPRDIQY
TRBV6-5	TRBJ2-7	ASSALIAGGYEQY
TRBV27	TRBJ2-1	ASASGNPYNEQF
TRBV12-3/TRBV12-4	TRBJ2-3	ASSSGLLAASTDTQY
TRBV20-1	TRBJ1-2	SARDLEWDGYT
TRBV6-1	TRBJ1-1	AAVQGTHNTEAF
TRBV4-1	TRBJ1-1	ASSQDLDMNTEAF
TRBV29-1	TRBJ2-1	SVWGPGNEQF
TRBV12-3/TRBV12-4	TRBJ1-2	ASSLRENYGYT
TRBV4-1	TRBJ2-7	ASSQTTGLSSYEQY
TRBV7-9	TRBJ2-4	ASSVGGQSNIQY
TRBV4-1	TRBJ2-7	ASSPGGRGVSYEQY
TRBV4-1	TRBJ2-2	ASSQGASGKNTGELF
TRBV15	TRBJ1-6	ATSRGGRFGSYNSPLH
TRBV7-9	TRBJ2-5	ASSPRRGGVVETQY
TRBV19	TRBJ2-7	ASSHQGAYNEQY
TRBV27	TRBJ2-5	ASSFTTTLAQETQY
TRBV18	TRBJ2-7	ASSPPQDSYEQY
TRBV4-1	TRBJ2-7	ASSQERSSPSEQY
TRBV10-3	TRBJ1-2	AISESDDTGGYT
TRBV20-1	TRBJ2-5	SAPRRLGETQY
TRBV28	TRBJ2-2	ASSPNRGLTGELF
TRBV29-1	TRBJ1-2	SVGLST
TRBV29-1	TRBJ2-3	SVQSYTDTQY
TRBV7-6	TRBJ1-2	ASSVARGSSYT
TRBV7-8	TRBJ2-7	ASSLLGSAYEQY